These T cell receptor beta chains were read from a single sample in a study of shared clonotypes between healthy human individuals. The data were produced by immunoSEQ multiplex PCR, yet TCRdb's version contains in-frame clones alone and is incomplete. There are over 2 million clones in the sample; 85% to 95% occur only once, and 0.13% lies in the top ten. The sequenced sample was naive CD4+ T cells sorted from blood. The receptors here all came from a young man in good health. Both conserved end residues are trimmed from each CDR3. D genes are given only for firm matches. Clone size appears in some rows only: once, few, many, or a class for an expanded clone.

v_gene: TRBV5-1; j_gene: TRBJ1-2; d_gene: NA; abundance: NA; CDR3aa: ASSRDDYGYT
v_gene: TRBV5-1; j_gene: TRBJ2-1; d_gene: NA; abundance: few; CDR3aa: ASSLYSASLEQF
v_gene: TRBV11-3; j_gene: TRBJ2-6; d_gene: NA; abundance: NA; CDR3aa: ASSPDAGANVLT
v_gene: TRBV6-1; j_gene: TRBJ2-5; d_gene: NA; abundance: NA; CDR3aa: ASRLIRGGQETQY
v_gene: TRBV5-6; j_gene: TRBJ2-1; d_gene: TRBD2; abundance: NA; CDR3aa: ASSVDTGGYNEQF
v_gene: TRBV18; j_gene: TRBJ1-3; d_gene: TRBD1; abundance: NA; CDR3aa: ASSPWSGQGFFGNTIY
v_gene: TRBV13; j_gene: TRBJ2-7; d_gene: NA; abundance: NA; CDR3aa: ASSDRDRSYEQY
v_gene: TRBV25-1; j_gene: TRBJ1-2; d_gene: NA; abundance: NA; CDR3aa: ASSASGGAGVNT
v_gene: TRBV7-3; j_gene: TRBJ2-7; d_gene: NA; abundance: NA; CDR3aa: ASSFTGGGSYEQY
v_gene: TRBV6-1; j_gene: TRBJ2-7; d_gene: NA; abundance: NA; CDR3aa: ASSSNTPYEQY
v_gene: TRBV18; j_gene: TRBJ2-1; d_gene: TRBD1; abundance: NA; CDR3aa: ASSPQGQGNTEQF
v_gene: TRBV6-1; j_gene: TRBJ2-2; d_gene: TRBD2; abundance: NA; CDR3aa: ASRSSGANGELF
v_gene: TRBV7-2; j_gene: TRBJ2-7; d_gene: NA; abundance: NA; CDR3aa: ASSWFLGLSREQY